This is a list of T cell receptor beta chains from one sample in a study of blood T cell repertoires in COVID-19. Sequencing used immunoSEQ multiplex PCR; TCRdb keeps in-frame clones, though not all of them. The sample contains more than 75,000 clones, approximately 86% of which appear only once. The sequencing sample was made of peripheral blood. The receptor source for this set is an elderly man with active or convalescent COVID-19. The CDR3 runs from the conserved cysteine through the conserved F or W. D genes are given only for firm matches. A clone size is listed for some rows: how often the clone was seen (once, few, many), or a class if it is expanded.

>.|TRBV27|TRBJ2-7|.
TGTGCCAGCAGCCCCGTGGGGCGGGACTACGAGCAGTACTTC
CASSPVGRDYEQYF
>.|TRBV19|TRBJ1-5|.
TGTGCCAGTAGTTCGTGGGGAGGACAGCCCCAGCATTTT
CASSSWGGQPQHF
>.|TRBV10-3|TRBJ2-1|TRBD1
TGTGCCATCAGTGGTGGACAGGGAAAGGGCTACAATGAGCAGTTCTTC
CAISGGQGKGYNEQFF
>.|TRBV5-1|TRBJ2-7|.
TGCGCCAGCAGACTGGACAGAGGCGTGGCCGAGCAGTACTTC
CASRLDRGVAEQYF
>.|TRBV7-9|TRBJ2-3|.
TGTGCCAGCAGCTTAAATCTGGATACGCAGTATTTT
CASSLNLDTQYF
>.|TRBV19|TRBJ1-5|.
TGTGCCAGTAGTAGATCCGACTATAGCAATCAGCCCCAGCATTTT
CASSRSDYSNQPQHF
>.|TRBV28|TRBJ2-5|TRBD2
TGTGCCAGCAGTTTAACGGGAGGATGGGAGACCCAGTACTTC
CASSLTGGWETQYF
>.|TRBV5-1|TRBJ2-3|.
TGCGCCAGCAGTATTTCGGCAGGGGGCACAGATACGCAGTATTTT
CASSISAGGTDTQYF
>.|TRBV21-1|TRBJ1-6|.
TGTGCCAGCAGCAAAGGGGACAGGGAACTTCATAGCTCCTATAATTCACCCCTCCACTTT
CASSKGDRELHSSYNSPLHF
>.|TRBV21-1|TRBJ2-7|.
TGTGCCAGCACTGGAACAGGGAGTGGCGACGAGCAGTACTTC
CASTGTGSGDEQYF
>.|TRBV21-1|TRBJ1-2|.
TGTGCCAGCAGTCCTAGGGGCTACACGGGTGGCTACACCTTC
CASSPRGYTGGYTF
>.|TRBV11-2|TRBJ2-7|.
TGTGCCAGCAGCTTAGACCTCTTCGAGCAGTACTTC
CASSLDLFEQYF
>once|TRBV9|TRBJ1-3|TRBD1
TGTGCCAGCAGCGTTTTGGACAGGGGAACGGCTGGAAACACCATATATTTT
CASSVLDRGTAGNTIYF
>.|TRBV7-8|TRBJ2-1|TRBD2
TGTGCCAGCAGCTCGTCACTAGCGGGACACTTCAATGAGCAGTTCTTC
CASSSSLAGHFNEQFF
>.|TRBV7-2|TRBJ1-1|.
TGTGCCAGCAAGGGGTACAAAGAGAACACTGAAGCTTTCTTT
CASKGYKENTEAFF
>.|TRBV18|TRBJ1-2|.
TGTGCCAGCTCACCCATACCCTCGGAGGTCGATGGCTACACCTTC
CASSPIPSEVDGYTF
>once|TRBV19|TRBJ2-1|TRBD1
TGTGCCAGTAGTATGGACAGGGGTCACAATGAGCAGTTCTTC
CASSMDRGHNEQFF
>.|TRBV5-1|TRBJ1-1|TRBD1
TGCGCCAGCAGCTTCGGACAGGGGGCGAGGATGAACACTGAAGCTTTCTTT
CASSFGQGARMNTEAFF
>.|TRBV5-5|TRBJ2-5|.
TGTGCCAGCAGCCTGACAGGAGAAGAGACCCAGTACTTC
CASSLTGEETQYF
>.|TRBV2|TRBJ2-5|.
TGTGCCAGCACTACAGAACCCGAAGAGACCCAGTACTTC
CASTTEPEETQYF
>.|TRBV5-6|TRBJ1-2|TRBD1
TGTGCCAGCAGCTGGGGAGGAGGGGGCGGTGGCTACACCTTC
CASSWGGGGGGYTF
>.|TRBV29-1|TRBJ1-2|TRBD1
TGCAGCGCCGGACAGGATGCTGGCTACACCTTC
CSAGQDAGYTF
>.|TRBV5-4|TRBJ2-5|.
TGTGCCAGCATCGACCAGGGCCAAGAGACCCAGTACTTC
CASIDQGQETQYF
>.|TRBV4-1|TRBJ1-2|TRBD1
TGCGCCAGCAGCCAAGAAGGACAGGGGATGTATGGCTACACCTTC
CASSQEGQGMYGYTF
>.|TRBV19|TRBJ1-6|TRBD1
TGTGCCAGTAGTTACAGGGGAGATTCACCCCTCCACTTT
CASSYRGDSPLHF
>.|TRBV24-1|TRBJ1-3|.
TGTGCCACCACCACCCAGGAGAAGGGTGAGGGTCTTGGAAACACCATATATTTT
CATTTQEKGEGLGNTIYF
>.|TRBV15|TRBJ1-5|TRBD1
TGTGCCACCAGCAGCGACAGGGTGTATAGCAATCAGCCCCAGCATTTT
CATSSDRVYSNQPQHF
>.|TRBV28|TRBJ2-2|TRBD2
TGTGCCAGCAGCCCGGGGGGAGCGAGCTTCACCGGGGAGCTGTTTTTT
CASSPGGASFTGELFF
>.|TRBV5-1|TRBJ2-7|TRBD2
TGCGCCAGCAGCGGGACTAGCGGAACTTCCTACGAGCAGTACTTC
CASSGTSGTSYEQYF
>.|TRBV29-1|TRBJ2-1|TRBD2
TGCAGCGTCCCCCGGACTAGCGGTTACAATGAGCAGTTCTTC
CSVPRTSGYNEQFF
>.|TRBV15|TRBJ1-5|.
TGTGCCACCAGCACCCAGGGGAGCCAGCCCCAGCATTTT
CATSTQGSQPQHF
>once|TRBV28|TRBJ1-2|TRBD1
TGTGCCAGCACCGGGACAGCCTATGGCTACACCTTC
CASTGTAYGYTF